The T cell receptor (beta chain) under discussion was sequenced for a study of OX40 agonist ivuxolimab in advanced cancers. Sequenced by immunoSEQ multiplex PCR; TCRdb stores in-frame clones only, minus some. The table shows under 50,000 clones, with 85% to 90% occurring only once. This CDR3 is built from 13 residues. Germline-derived CDR1 and CDR2 are PRHDT and FYEKMQ (reference sequence). Trimming took off 6 bases at V and 1 base at J, with 9 bases between the two ends. The rearrangement joins TRBV13 to TRBJ1-1, with D possibly matching TRBD1 (5 bases). The input for sequencing was CD4+ or CD8+ T cells sorted from blood, taken in a trial of the OX40 agonist ivuxolimab. This clonotype originated in an adult with an advanced solid tumor such as melanoma, head and neck, liver or kidney cancer. The CDR3 spells CASRGHPNTEAFF. CDR3 DNA: TGTGCCAGCAGAGGACACCCGAACACTGAAGCTTTCTTT.